Listed below are T cell receptor beta chains from one sample, sequenced in a study of tumor and adjacent non-tumor tissue in lung cancer. TCRdb ran MiXCR on the multiplex PCR reads and lists one entry per CDR3 protein. This sample has tens of thousands of distinct CDR3 sequences, with roughly 76% found just once. Material: lung tumor tissue. The receptors were gathered from a woman between 45 and 65 years old with non-small cell lung cancer. CDR3s include the opening cysteine and the closing phenylalanine or tryptophan. A D gene is named only where the DNA matches it firmly. Only some rows state a clone size, as once, few, many or a class for expanded clones.

D,V,J,size,DNA,CDR3
-,TRBV6-2/TRBV6-3,TRBJ2-7,-,TGTACCAGCAGTTTCCACACAGGGTTACTGTACGAGCAGTACTTC,CTSSFHTGLLYEQYF
-,TRBV12-3/TRBV12-4,TRBJ2-3,-,TGTGCCAGCAGTGTAGAGACACTAAGCCCATATACGCAGTATTTT,CASSVETLSPYTQYF
-,TRBV20-1,TRBJ2-1,few,TGCAGTGCTAGAGAGTTGCGTAGCTCTGTTCTCGGCGAGCAGTTCTTC,CSARELRSSVLGEQFF
-,TRBV6-1,TRBJ1-3,-,TGTGCCAGCAGTGGGATCAGGTTAAACTCTTGGAACACCATATATTTT,CASSGIRLNSWNTIYF
-,TRBV29-1,TRBJ2-1,-,TGCAGCGTCTATAGGAAGGACAACAATGAGCAGTTCTTC,CSVYRKDNNEQFF
-,TRBV20-1,TRBJ1-2,-,TGCAGTGCTAGAGATACGAACGATGGCTACACCTTC,CSARDTNDGYTF
-,TRBV10-2,TRBJ1-2,-,TGCGCCGGCAGCGAGAACGGGTCCTATGGCTACACCTTC,CAGSENGSYGYTF
-,TRBV11-3,TRBJ2-1,medium-sized,TGTGCCAGCAGCCCCTCTTCGACAGGGAGGGGGTCCAATGAGCAGTTCTTC,CASSPSSTGRGSNEQFF
-,TRBV10-3,TRBJ2-6,-,TGTGCCATCAGCACAACTTCTCAGACCTCTGGGGCCGACCTCCTGACTTTC,CAISTTSQTSGADLLTF
-,TRBV6-2/TRBV6-3,TRBJ2-1,medium-sized,TGTGCCAGCAGTTACCGTCGGAGCTCCTACAATGAGCAGTTCTTC,CASSYRRSSYNEQFF
TRBD2,TRBV20-1,TRBJ2-3,-,TGCAGTGCTAGCCCAATTAGCGGGAGGAACACAGATACGCAATATTTT,CSASPISGRNTDTQYF
-,TRBV4-1,TRBJ1-4,-,TGCGACAGCTCAACGGGGCTAGGCCAACCAACAAATGAAAAACTGTTTTTT,CDSSTGLGQPTNEKLFF
TRBD2,TRBV10-3,TRBJ2-1,-,TGTGTCATCGACGCGGGAGGGCGCACGAATGTGCAGTTCTTC,CVIDAGGRTNVQFF
TRBD1,TRBV6-1,TRBJ2-7,-,TGTTCCAGCAGCGGGCAGGGGACAGGGGGCTACGAGCAGTACTTC,CSSSGQGTGGYEQYF
-,TRBV20-1,TRBJ2-1,-,TGCAGTGCTAGAGATACTAGTCACCCCGGGTACAATGAGCACTTCTTC,CSARDTSHPGYNEHFF
-,TRBV29-1,TRBJ2-7,-,TGCAGCGTCGGGGCAGTCTATGGCTACGAGCAGTACTTC,CSVGAVYGYEQYF
-,TRBV20-1,TRBJ2-2,-,TGCACTGCTATAGGTCTGGAGGGGGGCGACGCCGAGGAGCTGTTTTTT,CTAIGLEGGDAEELFF
TRBD2,TRBV11-2,TRBJ2-5,once,TGTGCAAGCAACTTCGCGGGAGGGCCGGAGGCCCAGTACTTC,CASNFAGGPEAQYF
TRBD2,TRBV20-1,TRBJ2-7,once,TGCAGTTCTTGGGGGACTAGCGACTACGAGCAGTACTTC,CSSWGTSDYEQYF
-,TRBV10-3,TRBJ1-2,-,TGTGCCATCAGTCTAGGGTTTTGGGACTATGGTTACACCTTC,CAISLGFWDYGYTF
-,TRBV11-2,TRBJ2-1,-,TGTGCCTGCAGCTTGGGACAAACTAATGAGCAGTTCTTC,CACSLGQTNEQFF
-,TRBV6-6,TRBJ2-7,-,TGTGCCAGCAATCAACAGGTGAGTAACGAGCAGTACTTC,CASNQQVSNEQYF
-,TRBV29-1,TRBJ2-3,-,TGCAATGTTGACCGGGATAGCACAGATACGCAGTATTTT,CNVDRDSTDTQYF
TRBD2,TRBV29-1,TRBJ2-2,-,TGCAGTCTGCTTTGTGCGGGAGGGAACACCGGGCAGCTGTTTTTT,CSLLCAGGNTGQLFF
-,TRBV20-1,TRBJ1-5,-,TGCAGTGCTAGTTTGGGGGGAAGGCAGCCTCATCATTTT,CSASLGGRQPHHF
-,TRBV29-1,TRBJ2-2,-,TGCAGCGTTGACAGTCCGGGCGGGGACATCTTTTTT,CSVDSPGGDIFF
-,TRBV20-1,TRBJ1-6,-,TGTAGTGCTAGAGGCAAGATAGGGGAGTCTTCACCCCTCCACTTT,CSARGKIGESSPLHF
-,TRBV11-2,TRBJ2-2,-,TGTGCCAGTAGCTTAATTAGGTTCGGGGAGCTGTATTTT,CASSLIRFGELYF
-,TRBV4-1,TRBJ2-3,-,TGCACCAGCAGTCAGGGAGATACGCAGTATTTT,CTSSQGDTQYF
-,TRBV6-5,TRBJ1-2,-,TGTGGCAGCCATCGTCGGCGCGATAACTATCGCTACACCTTC,CGSHRRRDNYRYTF
-,TRBV24-1,TRBJ2-1,-,TGTGCCACTAATAAGGCCAGCAGCAGATCCTACAATGAGCACTTCTTC,CATNKASSRSYNEHFF